This T cell receptor beta chain is from a study of blood T cells in healthy people across ages. Germline V gene lookup returns CDR1 SGHAT and CDR2 FQNNGV. The CDR3 has 16 amino acids. Trimming removed 7 bases from V and 5 bases from J, with 23 bases in between. A second about 7 to 11 cycle PCR used barcoded and J-beta primers. Each CDR3 protein gets one entry after TCRdb re-called the 5' RACE reads with MiXCR. This table has 700,000 to 900,000 distinct CDR3 sequences, about 55% appearing once. The genes are TRBV11-2 and TRBJ2-5; D could derive from TRBD1 or TRBD2 (5 bases each). This receptor was obtained from a man at least 80 years old in good health. The sequenced material came from blood. CDR3 protein: CASKRNWDGPSETQYF. Written as DNA, the CDR3 is TGTGCCAGCAAACGGAATTGGGACGGTCCCTCGGAGACCCAGTACTTC.